Shown below are 9 T cell receptor beta chains from a single sample sequenced in a study of CD8+CD57+ T cells in acquired aplastic anemia. The TCR beta profiling, which covered VDJ combination and CDR3 sequence, was carried out using genomic DNA as the template. One entry per CDR3 protein, called by TCRdb with MiXCR from the reads. Here the sample spans approximately 170,000 distinct CDR3 sequences, roughly half being singletons. The sequenced material came from sorted CD4+, CD8+, or CD8+CD57+ T cells (not recorded which) from PBMCs. The receptors were sampled from a human donor in good health, serving as a control.

There are many counts of this clonotype. It is likely a read error, because the conserved phenylalanine at the end of the CDR3 is missing. The chain has TRBV2 and TRBJ1-3, with D uncertain. The germline CDR1 and CDR2 sequences are SNHLY and FYNNEI. The V and J ends lost 6 bases and 2 bases respectively, with 14 bases between them. This CDR3 comprises 15 residues. CDR3 residues: CASRPGLTPGNTIYL. The CDR3 DNA reads TGTGCCAGCAGACCCGGACTGACCCCTGGAAACACCATATATCTT.

This clonotype ranks as medium-sized. The V call is TRBV29-1, the J call TRBJ2-7; D remains unclear. CDR1 and CDR2 (germline): SQVTM, ANQGSEA. Trimming pared 6 bases from V and 5 bases from J, leaving 11 bases between. The CDR3 covers 11 residues. The CDR3 coding sequence is TGCAGCGTAAGGGTCGAGGACGAGCAGTACTTC. Protein: CSVRVEDEQYF.

This chain links TRBV20-1 with TRBJ1-1; perhaps TRBD1 as D (6 bases). V was trimmed by 1 base and J by 1 base, leaving 7 bases between them. The germline CDR1 and CDR2 sequences are DFQATT and SNEGSKA (reference sequence). CDR3 length equals 13 residues. The CDR3 DNA reads as TGCAGTGCTAGAGGGGGGGCGAACACTGAAGCTTTCTTT. It yields the protein CSARGGANTEAFF.

This clonotype was counted only a few times. The V gene is TRBV7-3, the J gene TRBJ2-1; 11 bases fit TRBD2. Germline CDR1 and CDR2: SGHTA and FQGTGA. Trimming took 5 bases from V and 6 from J; bases not matched to a gene: 3. CDR3 length: 14 residues. CDR3 nucleotide sequence: TGTGCCAGCAGCCGTAGCGGGGGGGCCAATGAGCAGTTCTTC. It is translated as CASSRSGGANEQFF.

The chain is built from TRBV7-2 and TRBJ1-2; possibly TRBD1 for D (6 bases). Trimming shortened V by 1 base and J by 4 bases, and 10 bases separated the two germline ends. CDR3 length equals 14 residues. In germline, CDR1 is SGHTA, CDR2 FQGNSA. In DNA form, the CDR3 reads TGTGCCAGCAGCTTAGGGGCCAGGGGCTATGGCTACACCTTC. This codes for CASSLGARGYGYTF.

The chain links TRBV19 to TRBJ1-5, with a tentative D call TRBD1 (6 bases). V dropped 0 bases and J dropped 6 bases, with 12 bases sitting between them. The CDR3 covers 15 residues. The germline gives CDR1 LNHDA, CDR2 SQIVND (reference sequence). CDR3 sequence (DNA): TGTGCCAGTAGTATAGAACTAACAGGGTCTCAGCCCCAGCATTTT. It yields the protein CASSIELTGSQPQHF.

The chain couples TRBV7-9 to TRBJ1-1; D is unclear. Between the trimmed V and J ends, which lost 3 bases and 2 bases, there was a span of 7 bases. Germline CDR1 and CDR2: SEHNR and FQNEAQ (reference sequence). CDR3 length: 13 residues. The CDR3 DNA sequence: TGTGCCAGCAGCTTGGGCTCTAACACTGAAGCTTTCTTT. It is translated as CASSLGSNTEAFF.

This sequence joins TRBV11-3 and TRBJ1-1; no clear D. The germline V and J ends were trimmed by 1 base and 3 bases, with 9 bases remaining between them. CDR1 is SGHNT and CDR2 is YENEEA in the germline V gene. This CDR3 region has 14 residues. In nucleotides, the CDR3 is TGTGCCAGCAGCTTAGCGGACGGCTACACTGAAGCTTTCTTT. Translated: CASSLADGYTEAFF.

The J gene is TRBJ2-7, the V gene TRBV7-2; possible D gene TRBD2, 5 bases. CDR3 size: 12 residues. The germline V and J ends were trimmed by 5 bases and 6 bases, with 11 bases remaining between them. Germline V gene lookup returns CDR1 SGHTA and CDR2 FQGNSA. Here the CDR3 DNA reads TGTGCCAGCAGCCCTATTCGGGGCGAGCAGTACTTC. As protein: CASSPIRGEQYF.